This T cell receptor (beta chain) is from a study of control samples from healthy donors and cancer patients. Deletions cut 5 bases from V and 6 bases from J, with 13 bases between. The CDR3 sequence is 13 residues long. Sequencing was performed with immunoSEQ multiplex PCR; in TCRdb, only in-frame clones are kept and a portion is missing. The table includes about 150,000 clones, 93% detected once. This TCR was recovered from a man aged 18 to 29 in good health. This chain links TRBV12-3 or TRBV12-4 with TRBJ1-1, with no clear D. The sample consisted of blood. The CDR3 is CASSQTPTPEAFF. The CDR3, as DNA: TGTGCCAGCAGTCAGACCCCAACCCCTGAAGCTTTCTTT.